The clone carrying this T cell receptor (beta chain) was found a few times. Other DNA sequences in the same sample also yield this CDR3. The data are from a study of blood T cell repertoires in COVID-19. Method: immunoSEQ multiplex PCR; TCRdb's copy keeps in-frame clones and lacks some. The top ten hold just under 1% of the sample, which has hundreds of thousands of clones, approximately 85% seen once. The specimen was PBMCs or T cells enriched from blood (not recorded which). The clonotype originates from a woman younger than 45 who had recovered from COVID-19.

CDR3 nucleotides: TGTGCCAGCAGTTTTCGGGAGACCCAGTACTTC. Amino acids: CASSFRETQYF. V is TRBV27 and J is TRBJ2-5; D unclear. The germline gives CDR1 MNHEY, CDR2 SMNVEV (reference sequence). Trimming stripped 3 bases from V and 5 bases from J, with 4 bases between. The length of the CDR3 is 11 residues.